This T cell receptor (beta chain) was identified in a study of CXCR3-negative and CXCR3-positive naive CD8 T cells. The study's findings and limits: Diversity in memory CD8+ cells fell much lower than the comparably high levels seen in both naive subsets. Similar TRBV-TRBJ usage characterized naive CXCR3-negative and CXCR3-positive cells; memory cells differed. From TRB CDR3 properties, TCR strength was inferred; surface CD5 did not differ between naive subsets.

All TRB cDNA libraries came from 5' RACE performed with UMI labels. TCRdb reprocessed the 5' RACE reads and stores each CDR3 protein as one record, lacking DNA. The sample has about 26,000 distinct CDR3 sequences; the top ten hold 2.8%. Comments on this clonotype: Antigen specificity is unknown.

The CDR3 has 14 residues. Germline V gene lookup returns CDR1 WSHSY and CDR2 SAAADI. The TCR sequence derives from a human donor in good health. Some clones in this sample may be carry-over from other donors' samples. The genes are TRBV10-2 and TRBJ2-7; TCRdb gives TRBD1 as the D gene, but with no DNA this cannot be confirmed. Sequencing was performed on naive CXCR3- CD8+ T cells from blood. Subset specified: CD45RO-CCR7+CD27+CD95- naive CD8+ T cells lacking CXCR3 (TNR3-). The CDR3 is CASRDRGETYEQYF.